The source of this T cell receptor beta chain is a study of T cell responses to AZD1222 COVID-19 vaccine. Study-wide context: Second-dose groups at about 4 or about 12 weeks were pooled.

Notes on the study in general: The reported proportion of spike-specific TCRs targeting unmutated variant regions was nearly half. Sampling captured repertoires only after the peak T cell response.

The table came from immunoSEQ multiplex PCR; TCRdb's copy has only in-frame clones and leaves some out. Here the sample spans roughly 80,000 clones, roughly 90% being singletons. The CDR3 extends over 11 amino acids. Trimming removed 10 bases from V and 8 bases from J; junction bases left unmatched: 5. Germline V gives CDR1 MNHEY, CDR2 SMNVEV (reference sequence). A word on this clone: No antigen is known for it.

V usage is TRBV27 and J usage is TRBJ1-2; the match to TRBD1 covers 9 bases. The receptor was derived from an adult in good health. The source was peripheral blood, collected on day 0 of AZD1222 vaccination. The CDR3, as DNA: TGTGCCATCTGGACAGGGGACGGCTACACCTTC. Its protein product is CAIWTGDGYTF.